This T cell receptor (beta chain) was identified during a study of blood T cell repertoires in COVID-19. The V end was cut by 5 bases, the J end by 5 bases, with 15 bases between. This CDR3 contains 14 residues. Germline CDR1 reads SEHNR; CDR2 reads FQNEAQ (reference sequence). Method: immunoSEQ multiplex PCR; TCRdb's copy keeps in-frame clones and lacks some. The sample records approximately 44,000 clones, roughly 90% being singletons. The TCR originated in a woman aged 80 or over with acute or convalescent COVID-19. The sequencing input was peripheral blood. The rearrangement links TRBV7-9 to TRBJ2-5, with D perhaps matching TRBD1 (6 bases). CDR3 amino acids: CASSPPGVSETQYF. The CDR3 nucleotides are TGTGCCAGCAGCCCACCAGGGGTTTCGGAGACCCAGTACTTC.